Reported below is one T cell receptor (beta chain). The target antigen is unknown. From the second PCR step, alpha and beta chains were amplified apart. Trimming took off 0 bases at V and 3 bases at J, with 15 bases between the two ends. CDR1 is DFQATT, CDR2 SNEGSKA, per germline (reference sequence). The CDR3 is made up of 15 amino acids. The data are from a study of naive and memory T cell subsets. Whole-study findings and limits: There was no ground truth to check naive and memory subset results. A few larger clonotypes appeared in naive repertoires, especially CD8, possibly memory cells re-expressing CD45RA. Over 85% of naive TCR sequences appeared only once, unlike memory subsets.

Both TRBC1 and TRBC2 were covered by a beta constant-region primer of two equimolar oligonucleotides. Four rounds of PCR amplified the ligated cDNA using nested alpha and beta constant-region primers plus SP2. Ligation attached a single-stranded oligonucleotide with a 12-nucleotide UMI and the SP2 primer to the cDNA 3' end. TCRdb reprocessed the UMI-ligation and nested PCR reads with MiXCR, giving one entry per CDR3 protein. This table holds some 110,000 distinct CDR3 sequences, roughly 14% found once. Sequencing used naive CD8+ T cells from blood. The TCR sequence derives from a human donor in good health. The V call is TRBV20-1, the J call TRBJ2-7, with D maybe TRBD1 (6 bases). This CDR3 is CSARDKTGSDYEQYF. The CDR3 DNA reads TGCAGTGCTAGAGATAAGACAGGATCCGACTACGAGCAGTACTTC.